The present entry profiles one T cell receptor (beta chain) with its context. Its antigen remains unidentified. Terminally differentiated effector memory CD45RA+ cells were excluded by CCR7 positive selection of CD45RO-negative cells. Sequencing was performed with immunoSEQ multiplex PCR; in TCRdb, only in-frame clones are kept and a portion is missing. The sample has approximately 600,000 clones; roughly 95% are singletons. The data originate from a study of shared clonotypes between healthy human individuals. General study findings and limits: The study found lower generation probabilities in non-shared clonotypes than in those shared by all four donors. Sequencing depth was expected to affect clonotype sharing among donors.

The CDR3 has 13 residues. V lost 6 bases and J lost 3, with 10 bases in between. CDR1 SEHNR and CDR2 FQNEAQ come from the germline V gene (reference sequence). The J gene is TRBJ2-3, the V gene TRBV7-9, with D possibly TRBD1 on 5 matching bases. Sample: naive CD8+ T cells sorted from blood. The TCR was taken from a woman in her twenties or thirties in good health. The CDR3 here is CASRLTVTDTQYF. The CDR3 DNA reads TGTGCCAGCAGACTGACAGTTACAGATACGCAGTATTTT.